The 27 T cell receptor beta chains given below trace back to one sample, sequenced in a study of T cell responses to AZD1222 COVID-19 vaccine (dated by TCRdb to the early 2020s). Libraries were built with the immunoSEQ multiplex PCR assay. TCRdb re-hosts the immuneACCESS table, in-frame sequences only. Its copies lack some clones; in the studies checked, an unresolved V gene accounts for under half of them, and the cause for the rest is not known. The sample data list some 120,000 clones, and around 88% of these were observed just once. The top ten clones comprise over 7.5% of the sample. This sample's time point label indicates: baseline before first vaccination. The specimen was peripheral blood, collected on day 0 of AZD1222 vaccination. The receptors were sampled from an adult in good health.

This chain connects TRBV7-9 to TRBJ1-1, with D maybe TRBD1 (5 bases). V dropped 3 bases and J dropped 4 bases, with 18 bases sitting between them. The CDR3 totals 16 residues. Germline lookup yields CDR1 SEHNR and CDR2 FQNEAQ (reference sequence). The CDR3 nucleotides are TGTGCCAGCAGCTTGGGGACGGGGGGAGCGGGCACTGAAGCTTTCTTT. This codes for CASSLGTGGAGTEAFF.

The chain carries TRBV2 and TRBJ1-4; the D is unclear. V dropped 6 bases and J dropped 6 bases, with 17 bases sitting between them. Germline CDR1 and CDR2: SNHLY and FYNNEI. This CDR3 contains 15 residues. Here the CDR3 DNA reads TGTGCCAGCAGCAAGCAAGGGCCGAATTATGAAAAACTGTTTTTT. It codes for CASSKQGPNYEKLFF.

This chain uses TRBV14 with TRBJ1-2; maybe TRBD1 (6 bases). The CDR3 is 15 amino acids. Germline values: CDR1 SGHDN, CDR2 FVKESK. V was trimmed by 1 base and J by 8 bases, leaving 17 bases between them. DNA of the CDR3: TGTGCCAGCAGCCAAGCGCACACAGGGTATAACGGCTACACCTTC. Its protein is CASSQAHTGYNGYTF. Filled out from reference TRBV14 and TRBJ1-2, the complete variable domain reads EAGVTQFPSHSVIEKGQTVTLRCDPISGHDNLYWYRRVMGKEIKFLLHFVKESKQDESGMPNNRFLAERTGGTYSTLKVQPAELEDSGVYFCASSQAHTGYNGYTFGSGTRLTVV.

The gene calls are TRBV4-2 and TRBJ1-5, with TRBD1 matching over 8 bases. CDR1 and CDR2 from the germline V gene are LGHNA and YNFKEQ. The V and J ends lost 0 bases and 7 bases, in that order; junction bases with no gene match: 11. This CDR3 is built from 17 residues. In DNA form, the CDR3 reads TGTGCCAGCAGCCAAGAGGGGTCGACAGGGGATGGCCAGCCCCAGCATTTT. Protein: CASSQEGSTGDGQPQHF.

CDR3 loop: CASSLTSPDTQYF. As DNA, the CDR3 is TGTGCCAGCAGCTTAACCTCCCCAGATACGCAGTATTTT. The chain couples TRBV11-3 to TRBJ2-3; D gene ambiguous. Germline CDR1 and CDR2: SGHNT and YENEEA. The CDR3 extends over 13 amino acids. V lost 2 bases, J lost 4 bases, and 7 bases lay in between.

The V and J genes are TRBV7-6 and TRBJ2-5; TRBD1 matches 10 bases. Germline trimming cut 5 bases from V and 5 bases from J; bases unmatched to any gene: 8. The length of the CDR3 is 15 residues. Germline CDR1 and CDR2: SGHVS and FNYEAQ. The DNA of the CDR3 is TGTGCCAGCAGCGCCCCTGGGGGACAGGGGGAGACCCAGTACTTC. Translation gives CASSAPGGQGETQYF.

The chain couples TRBV4-2 to TRBJ1-6; TRBD1 aligns across 7 bases. The length of the CDR3 is 15 residues. After removal of 1 base from V and 10 bases from J, the junction contained 7 bases not matched to a gene. Germline CDR1 reads LGHNA; CDR2 reads YNFKEQ. CDR3 DNA: TGTGCCAGCAGCCAAGGACAGGGAGGGGGCTCACCCCTCCACTTT. Protein: CASSQGQGGGSPLHF.

This sequence joins TRBV18 and TRBJ2-7; 13 bases are a match to TRBD2. Looked up from germline, CDR1 is KGHSH and CDR2 is LQKENI. The CDR3 has 15 amino acids. Losses at the gene ends were 3 bases for V and 2 bases for J; bases not matched to a gene: 1. The DNA of the CDR3 is TGTGCCAGCTCACCCGGGACTAGCGGGACCTACGAGCAGTACTTC. This sequence encodes CASSPGTSGTYEQYF. The full variable domain, in which reference TRBV18 and TRBJ2-7 provide the parts outside the CDR3, is NAGVMQNPRHLVRRRGQEARLRCSPMKGHSHVYWYRQLPEEGLKFMVYLQKENIIDESGMPKERFSAEFPKEGPSILRIQQVVRGDSAAYFCASSPGTSGTYEQYFGPGTRLTVT.

The chain couples TRBV10-3 to TRBJ2-1, with D possibly TRBD1 on 6 matching bases. The CDR3 runs 13 residues. V was shortened by 2 bases and J by 8 bases, with 10 bases between the two germline ends. Germline loops: CDR1 ENHRY, CDR2 SYGVKD. CDR3 amino acids: CAISEAGEDEQFF. DNA for the CDR3: TGTGCCATCAGTGAGGCAGGGGAAGATGAGCAGTTCTTC.

The V and J genes are TRBV9 and TRBJ1-3, with D unresolved. The germline V gene has CDR1 SGDLS and CDR2 YYNGEE. The CDR3 is 13 amino acids. V was clipped by 4 bases and J by 3 bases, with 8 bases between them. The CDR3 spells CASSRTGGNTIYF. Written as DNA, the CDR3 is TGTGCCAGCAGCCGGACGGGTGGAAACACCATATATTTT.

The chain is built from TRBV2 and TRBJ2-7; the D gene is possibly TRBD2 (6 bases). V gave up 6 bases and J gave up 4 bases, with 16 bases separating them. The CDR3 covers 14 residues. Looked up from germline, CDR1 is SNHLY and CDR2 is FYNNEI. This CDR3 reads CASRARDFQYEQYF. CDR3 nucleotides: TGTGCCAGCAGGGCCCGGGACTTCCAATACGAGCAGTACTTC.

The chain joins TRBV9 to TRBJ1-1, with D maybe TRBD1 (5 bases). The CDR3 runs 13 residues. V was cut by 4 bases and J by 3 bases, with 10 bases left in between. The germline V gene encodes CDR1 SGDLS and CDR2 YYNGEE. CDR3 nucleotides: TGTGCCAGCAGCACTAGAGGGGACACTGAAGCTTTCTTT. It is translated as CASSTRGDTEAFF.

V gene TRBV5-4 combines with J gene TRBJ1-2; D perhaps matches TRBD1 (5 bases). The germline V and J ends were trimmed by 0 bases and 8 bases, with 14 bases remaining between them. The length of the CDR3 is 14 residues. Germline V CDR1 and CDR2: SGHNT, YYREEE (reference sequence). This CDR3 is CASSLVGGESGYTF. The CDR3 nucleotides read TGTGCCAGCAGCTTGGTTGGGGGGGAATCCGGCTACACCTTC.

This sequence joins TRBV29-1 and TRBJ1-5; 10 positions match TRBD1. The CDR3 loop spans 14 amino acids. The J segment lost 5 bases and the V segment lost 8 bases, leaving 9 bases of the junction unmatched. CDR1 is SQVTM, CDR2 ANQGSEA, per germline. For the CDR3, the DNA is TGCAGCAATTTCTTCGGGACAGGGGATCAGCCCCAGCATTTT. It specifies CSNFFGTGDQPQHF.

Only a few counts were recorded for this clone. The rearrangement links TRBV3-1 (or the pseudogene TRBV3-2) to TRBJ1-2; D gene uncertain. The CDR3 is made up of 15 amino acids. Trimming took 1 base from V and 4 from J, leaving 13 bases between them. The germline CDR1 and CDR2 sequences are LGHDT and YNNKEL (reference sequence). The CDR3 bases are TGTGCCAGCAGCCAAGTTCCTGAACGGGGCTATGGCTACACCTTC. Protein product: CASSQVPERGYGYTF.

The rearrangement joins TRBV9 to TRBJ2-7; TRBD1 matches 8 bases. CDR1 is SGDLS, CDR2 YYNGEE, per germline. This CDR3 contains 16 residues. V was clipped by 1 base and J by 6 bases; unmatched bases: 12. The CDR3: CASSVLGGQDTREQYF. CDR3 in DNA: TGTGCCAGCAGCGTACTAGGGGGACAGGATACACGCGAGCAGTACTTC.

V is TRBV4-3 and J is TRBJ2-3; the D is unclear. The CDR3 is made up of 14 amino acids. The germline V gene has CDR1 LGHNA and CDR2 YSLEER. Between the trimmed V and J ends, which lost 2 bases and 3 bases, there was a span of 9 bases. The CDR3 nucleotides are TGCGCCAGCAGCCAACGTTTGACAACAGATACGCAGTATTTT. Its protein is CASSQRLTTDTQYF.

This chain uses TRBV18 with TRBJ1-2, with D possibly matching TRBD1 (5 bases). The germline CDR1 and CDR2 sequences are KGHSH and LQKENI. V was clipped by 3 bases and J by 8 bases, with 16 bases between them. The CDR3 is made up of 14 amino acids. The CDR3 DNA is TGTGCCAGCTCACCGGACGGCATGGGGGGAGGCTACACCTTC. Its protein is CASSPDGMGGGYTF.

The rearrangement links TRBV4-1 to TRBJ2-7; 9 bases are a match to TRBD2. The trim removed 0 bases at V and 2 bases at J, leaving 2 bases unmatched. The CDR3 contains 15 residues. Germline CDR1 reads MGHRA; CDR2 reads YSYEKL. Here the CDR3 DNA reads TGCGCCAGCAGCCAAGACGCTAGCGGGACCTACGAGCAGTACTTC. Translation: CASSQDASGTYEQYF.

This rearrangement joins TRBV5-1 to TRBJ2-3; D gene unclear. The V gene lost 4 bases and the J gene lost 6 bases, with 18 bases spanning the gap. Germline CDR1 SGHRS, CDR2 YFSETQ. The CDR3 has 15 amino acids. CDR3 loop: CASSTSERSADTQYF. The CDR3 coding sequence is TGCGCCAGCAGCACCTCGGAGAGATCTGCTGATACGCAGTATTTT.

This clone has more than one count but fewer than ten. Other DNA sequences of this sample code for an identical CDR3. This chain joins TRBV14 and TRBJ1-5; D is uncertain. Germline lookup yields CDR1 SGHDN and CDR2 FVKESK. The V gene lost 1 base and the J gene lost 3 bases, with 4 bases spanning the gap. This CDR3 is 13 amino acids long. The CDR3 region has the DNA TGTGCCAGCAGCCAAGGTCCCAATCAGCCCCAGCATTTT. Its protein product is CASSQGPNQPQHF.

J is TRBJ2-3 and V is TRBV3-1 (or the pseudogene TRBV3-2); D possibly corresponds to TRBD1 (5 bases). The V gene's germline CDR1 is LGHDT and CDR2 YNNKEL (reference sequence). The CDR3 has 12 residues. Trimming shortened V by 2 bases and J by 6 bases, and 6 bases separated the two germline ends. CDR3 nucleotide sequence: TGTGCCAGCAGCCAATCAGGGGATACGCAGTATTTT. It translates to CASSQSGDTQYF.

The chain joins TRBV10-3 to TRBJ1-1; D not resolved. The V end was cut by 2 bases, the J end by 1 base, with 2 bases between. CDR3 length: 12 residues. Germline CDR1 ENHRY, CDR2 SYGVKD. In DNA form, the CDR3 reads TGTGCCATCAGTGAGGGGAACACTGAAGCTTTCTTT. This sequence encodes CAISEGNTEAFF.

The V gene is TRBV15, the J gene TRBJ2-2; D could derive from TRBD1 or TRBD2 (6 bases each). V was pared by 5 bases and J by 4 bases, with 14 bases between. The CDR3 runs 15 residues. The germline gives CDR1 LNHNV, CDR2 YYDKDF (reference sequence). This CDR3 is CATSGGRTVTGELFF. CDR3 bases: TGTGCCACCAGCGGGGGGAGGACAGTCACCGGGGAGCTGTTTTTT.

This chain uses TRBV7-3 with TRBJ2-6; 8 bases are a match to TRBD2. The germline V gene encodes CDR1 SGHTA and CDR2 FQGTGA. The ends lost 5 bases at V and 0 bases at J; junction bases unmatched: 12. The CDR3 runs 19 residues. The CDR3 reads CASSGAGTRLSSGANVLTF. CDR3 DNA: TGTGCCAGCAGCGGCGCCGGGACTAGGTTAAGCTCTGGGGCCAACGTCCTGACTTTC.

The genes are TRBV9 and TRBJ2-7, with 10 bases matching TRBD2. Germline V gene sequence: CDR1 SGDLS, CDR2 YYNGEE. Germline trimming cut 4 bases from V and 2 bases from J; bases unmatched to any gene: 6. The CDR3 has 15 residues. The CDR3 spells CASSPQTSGPYEQYF. CDR3 DNA sequence: TGTGCCAGCAGCCCCCAGACTAGCGGGCCCTACGAGCAGTACTTC.

This rearrangement joins TRBV12-3 or TRBV12-4 to TRBJ1-1; D remains ambiguous. The V end was cut by 2 bases, the J end by 6 bases, with 7 bases between. The CDR3 has 12 residues. The CDR3 region has the DNA TGTGCCAGCAGTTTAAACTTTGCTGAAGCTTTCTTT. Translating gives CASSLNFAEAFF.